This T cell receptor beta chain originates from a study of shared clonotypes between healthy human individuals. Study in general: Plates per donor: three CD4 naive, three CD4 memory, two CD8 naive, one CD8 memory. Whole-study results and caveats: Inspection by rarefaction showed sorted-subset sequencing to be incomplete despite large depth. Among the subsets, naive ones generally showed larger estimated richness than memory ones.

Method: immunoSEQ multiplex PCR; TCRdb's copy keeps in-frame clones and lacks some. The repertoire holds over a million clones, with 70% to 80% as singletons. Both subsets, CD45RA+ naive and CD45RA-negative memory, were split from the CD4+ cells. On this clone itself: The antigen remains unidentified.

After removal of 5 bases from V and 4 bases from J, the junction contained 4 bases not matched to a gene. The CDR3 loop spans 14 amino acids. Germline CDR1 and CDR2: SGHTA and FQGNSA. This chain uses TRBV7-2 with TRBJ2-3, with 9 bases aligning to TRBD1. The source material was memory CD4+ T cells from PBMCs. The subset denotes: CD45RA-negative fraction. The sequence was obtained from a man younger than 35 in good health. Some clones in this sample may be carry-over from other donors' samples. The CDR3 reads CASSPDRGSDTQYF. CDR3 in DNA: TGTGCCAGCAGCCCGGACAGGGGCTCAGATACGCAGTATTTT.